One T cell receptor (beta chain) is described in this entry. This specimen belongs to a study of metastatic and nonmetastatic thyroid tumors. The entire patient cohort was treatment-naive prior to thyroid surgery. Trimming took off 0 bases at V and 4 bases at J, with 10 bases between the two ends. This CDR3 has 14 residues. Germline V gene lookup returns CDR1 LGHNA and CDR2 YSLEER. Via MiXCR, TCRdb re-called the PCR reads. The profile shows tens of thousands of clones, approximately 18% of them singletons. Sequenced: blood. This TCR derives from a male donor with papillary thyroid cancer or a benign thyroid nodule (not recorded which). Some clones in this sample may be carry-over from other donors' samples. This chain links TRBV4-3 with TRBJ2-7; D unresolved. CDR3 protein: CASSQDRGPYEQYF. CDR3 DNA sequence: TGCGCCAGCAGCCAAGATCGAGGACCTTACGAGCAGTACTTC.